The 20 T cell receptor beta chains below were found in one sample sequenced in a study of shared clonotypes between healthy human individuals. The assay was immunoSEQ multiplex PCR, and TCRdb's table has in-frame clones only and misses some. The table includes nearly 750,000 clones, 72% detected once. Sequencing used memory CD4+ T cells sorted from blood. As for subset: CD45RA-negative fraction. Receptors originate from a woman younger than 45 in good health.

This clone was seen only a few times. V is TRBV7-9 and J is TRBJ2-2, with D possibly matching TRBD1 (6 bases). Trimming removed 8 bases at V and 7 bases at J, with 14 bases between. Germline V CDR1 and CDR2: SEHNR, FQNEAQ (reference sequence). The CDR3 totals 13 residues. In nucleotides, the CDR3 is TGTGCCAGCGACGATAGGGGGATCGGGGAGCTGTTTTTT. Translation: CASDDRGIGELFF.

This clone was seen a handful of times. Within the sample, other DNA sequences also encode this same CDR3. V gene TRBV29-1 combines with J gene TRBJ2-1; 11 bases are shared with TRBD2. V dropped 4 bases and J dropped 4; count of bases not matched to a gene: 3. This CDR3 spans 14 amino acids. CDR1 and CDR2 (germline): SQVTM, ANQGSEA. CDR3 region: CSVVGTSGYNEQFF. Here the CDR3 DNA reads TGCAGCGTTGTAGGGACTAGCGGATACAATGAGCAGTTCTTC.

This chain connects TRBV6-1 to TRBJ1-5, with 7 bases fitting TRBD1. J gave up 1 base and V 7 bases, and 4 bases lay outside the gene matches. CDR1 MNHNS and CDR2 SASEGT come from the germline V gene. The CDR3 has 14 residues. The CDR3 DNA reads TGTGCCAGCAAGGGGGGACAGAGCAATCAGCCCCAGCATTTT. Translated, it gives CASKGGQSNQPQHF.

V is TRBV19 and J is TRBJ1-5; D unclear. V lost 6 bases, J lost 2 bases, and 20 bases lay in between. The CDR3 length is 17 residues. Germline CDR1 is LNHDA and CDR2 is SQIVND (reference sequence). The CDR3 DNA is TGTGCCAGTAGCAGGACTTCGGGAGTACGGGGCAATCAGCCCCAGCATTTT. Protein: CASSRTSGVRGNQPQHF.

This clone has more than one count but fewer than ten. The gene calls are TRBV6-5 and TRBJ1-2; 10 bases fit TRBD1. The germline CDR1 and CDR2 sequences are MNHEY and SVGAGI. Trimming cost V 0 bases and J 4 bases; bases outside gene matches: 5. The CDR3 covers 16 residues. This CDR3 reads CASSYSKGQGFYGYTF. For the CDR3, the DNA is TGTGCCAGCAGTTACTCTAAGGGACAGGGGTTCTATGGCTACACCTTC.

This clone was counted between two and nine times. V usage is TRBV27 and J usage is TRBJ2-1; D possibly corresponds to TRBD1 (6 bases). The germline V and J ends were trimmed by 6 bases and 5 bases, with 14 bases remaining between them. The CDR3 spans 14 residues. CDR1 is MNHEY, CDR2 SMNVEV, per germline (reference sequence). CDR3 residues: CASRKGHINNEQFF. In DNA, the CDR3 is TGTGCCAGCAGGAAGGGACATATTAACAATGAGCAGTTCTTC.

The chain links TRBV27 to TRBJ1-1, with D maybe TRBD1 (5 bases). This CDR3 is 15 amino acids long. V was cut by 5 bases and J by 11 bases, with 24 bases left in between. The germline CDR1 and CDR2 sequences are MNHEY and SMNVEV (reference sequence). The CDR3 DNA reads as TGTGCCAGCAGTAACTTCCCGGGACTTGGGTTTGGGGCTTTCTTT. Translating it yields CASSNFPGLGFGAFF.

The chain links TRBV6-1 to TRBJ1-5; D not certain. Trimming left V 3 bases short and J 5 bases short, with 8 bases between. In germline, CDR1 is MNHNS, CDR2 SASEGT. This CDR3 is 13 amino acids long. CDR3 sequence: CASSDQRDQPQHF. DNA of the CDR3: TGTGCCAGCAGTGACCAGAGGGATCAGCCCCAGCATTTT.

The rearrangement joins TRBV21-1 to TRBJ2-7; the table calls TRBD2, which could not be checked here. TRBV21-1 is deemed a pseudogene. This CDR3 is built from 16 residues. CDR3 nucleotide sequence: TGTGCCAGCAGCAAAGTATCCGTGAGTGGGGGGTACGAGCAGTACTTC. Its translation: CASSKVSVSGGYEQYF.

This clone was seen just once. The rearrangement uses TRBV2 and TRBJ2-7; TRBD1 aligns across 8 bases. V lost 9 bases to trimming and J lost 3 bases; unmatched junction nucleotides: 4. Germline loops: CDR1 SNHLY, CDR2 FYNNEI. The length of the CDR3 is 12 residues. As DNA, the CDR3 is TGTGCCAGGGCCGGGACAGGCTACGAGCAGTACTTC. It codes for CARAGTGYEQYF.

The chain is built from TRBV28 and TRBJ2-1; the D is unclear. Trimming pared 5 bases from V and 1 base from J, leaving 12 bases between. The CDR3 has 15 amino acids. The germline gives CDR1 MDHEN, CDR2 SYDVKM. The CDR3 DNA is TGTGCCAGCAGTCCCTCCCGCGGATCCTACAATGAGCAGTTCTTC. Amino acids: CASSPSRGSYNEQFF.

The chain uses TRBV5-1 and TRBJ2-1, with TRBD2 as a possible D gene (6 bases). The CDR3 sequence is 15 residues long. Looked up from germline, CDR1 is SGHRS and CDR2 is YFSETQ. The V end lost 1 base, the J end lost 1 base, and 9 bases lay between the germline ends. The CDR3 DNA sequence: TGCGCCAGCAGCTTGACTAGCATTTCCTACAATGAGCAGTTCTTC. This gives the protein CASSLTSISYNEQFF. Full variable domain (outside the CDR3, taken from reference TRBV5-1 and TRBJ2-1): KAGVTQTPRYLIKTRGQQVTLSCSPISGHRSVSWYQQTPGQGLQFLFEYFSETQRNKGNFPGRFSGRQFSNSRSEMNVSTLELGDSALYLCASSLTSISYNEQFFGPGTRLTVL.

The rearrangement uses TRBV28 and TRBJ2-4, with TRBD2 as a possible D gene (5 bases). V was trimmed by 3 bases and J by 0 bases, leaving 12 bases between them. Germline V lookup: CDR1 MDHEN, CDR2 SYDVKM. CDR3 length: 16 residues. CDR3 in amino acids: CASSFRGPLAKNIQYF. CDR3 sequence (DNA): TGTGCCAGCAGTTTCCGGGGTCCGCTAGCCAAAAACATTCAGTACTTC.

The V and J genes are TRBV28 and TRBJ2-7, with 7 nucleotides matching TRBD1. V lost 6 bases, J lost 4 bases, and 9 bases stayed unmatched. The CDR3 is 14 residues long. Germline V gene sequence: CDR1 MDHEN, CDR2 SYDVKM. This chain's CDR3 is CASSSTGQSYEQYF. The DNA of the CDR3 is TGTGCCAGCAGCTCGACGGGACAGTCGTACGAGCAGTACTTC.

The chain recombines TRBV18 with TRBJ1-2; 12 bases are shared with TRBD1. J lost 6 bases, V lost 6 bases, and 8 bases had no gene match. Germline CDR1 KGHSH, CDR2 LQKENI. The CDR3 has 15 amino acids. The CDR3 here is CASSPGTGGADGYTF. The CDR3 DNA reads as TGTGCCAGCTCCCCCGGGACAGGGGGCGCGGATGGCTACACCTTC.

The rearrangement joins TRBV5-1 to TRBJ2-5, with D possibly TRBD1 on 6 matching bases. The J call may be incorrect, as the DNA end agrees better with TRBJ2-7. The germline V gene has CDR1 SGHRS and CDR2 YFSETQ. This CDR3 region has 15 residues. CDR3 sequence (DNA): TGCGCCAGCAGCTTGAGCAGCGGACAGAGTTACGAGCAGTACTTC. This translates into CASSLSSGQSYEQYF.

The chain joins TRBV7-9 to TRBJ2-7, with 16 bases fitting TRBD2. The CDR3 has 19 amino acids. Trimming removed 7 bases from V and 3 bases from J; junction bases left unmatched: 15. The germline V gene encodes CDR1 SEHNR and CDR2 FQNEAQ (reference sequence). The DNA of the CDR3 is TGTGCCAGCACCTTTGGCCGGCGCGGGACTAGCGGGAGGGGCTACGAGCAGTACTTC. Protein: CASTFGRRGTSGRGYEQYF.

This clone was observed once. The same CDR3 can be traced to other DNA sequences in this sample. This CDR3 is CASSLDRYSYEQYF. DNA of the CDR3: TGTGCCAGCAGTCTCGACAGGTACTCCTACGAGCAGTACTTC. The rearrangement uses TRBV27 and TRBJ2-7, with D tentatively TRBD1 (6 bases). The CDR3 sequence is 14 residues long. The V end was cut by 5 bases, the J end by 0 bases, with 11 bases between. Per the germline V gene, CDR1 is MNHEY and CDR2 is SMNVEV (reference sequence).

The chain combines TRBV7-2 with TRBJ2-7; 7 nucleotides match TRBD2. With V trimmed by 4 bases and J by 0 bases, 6 bases remained unmatched. CDR1 SGHTA and CDR2 FQGNSA come from the germline V gene. This CDR3 region has 15 residues. The CDR3 loop reads CASSSLAANSYEQYF. For the CDR3, the DNA is TGTGCCAGCAGCTCGCTAGCGGCCAACTCCTACGAGCAGTACTTC.

The chain couples TRBV14 to TRBJ2-3; D may correspond to TRBD1 or TRBD2 (5 bases each). This CDR3 is 13 amino acids long. The V and J ends lost 2 bases and 8 bases respectively, with 11 bases between them. The V gene's germline CDR1 is SGHDN and CDR2 FVKESK. In DNA, the CDR3 is TGTGCCAGCAGCCAATGGGGGAGTGGTACGCAGTATTTT. Amino acid sequence: CASSQWGSGTQYF.